The source of this T cell receptor beta chain is a study of T-cell reconstitution after alpha-beta-depleted transplantation in children. This clonotype was found many times. Trimming took 3 bases from V and 4 from J; bases not matched to a gene: 4. The CDR3 totals 13 residues. Germline CDR1 and CDR2: DFQATT and SNEGSKA (reference sequence). The authors prepared the TCRbeta library with unique molecular identifiers. TCRdb reprocessed the PCR reads with MiXCR, giving one entry per CDR3 protein. This sample has approximately 83,000 distinct CDR3 sequences, with roughly 8.4% found just once. The material was PBMCs from the stem cell graft donor, obtained from the stem cell graft. The sequence derives from a human donor who donated a stem cell graft to a child with congenital amegakaryocytic thrombocytopenia. The rearrangement uses TRBV20-1 and TRBJ2-5, with 8 bases that match TRBD1. The CDR3: CSASYRGAETQYF. In DNA form, the CDR3 reads TGCAGTGCTAGTTACAGGGGGGCAGAGACCCAGTACTTC.